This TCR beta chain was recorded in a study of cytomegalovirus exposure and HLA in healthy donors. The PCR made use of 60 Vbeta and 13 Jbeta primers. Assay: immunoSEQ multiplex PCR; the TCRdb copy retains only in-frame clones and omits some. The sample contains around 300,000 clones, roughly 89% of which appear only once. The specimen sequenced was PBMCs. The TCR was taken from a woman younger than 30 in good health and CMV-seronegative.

DNA of the CDR3: TGCGCCAGCAGCTTGGTAGCCCTAGCGGGGTTAGATACGCAGTATTTT. As protein: CASSLVALAGLDTQYF. The chain has TRBV5-1 and TRBJ2-3; TRBD2 agrees at 9 bases. The germline CDR1 and CDR2 sequences are SGHRS and YFSETQ. The J segment lost 5 bases and the V segment lost 0 bases, leaving 7 bases of the junction unmatched. The CDR3 length is 16 residues.